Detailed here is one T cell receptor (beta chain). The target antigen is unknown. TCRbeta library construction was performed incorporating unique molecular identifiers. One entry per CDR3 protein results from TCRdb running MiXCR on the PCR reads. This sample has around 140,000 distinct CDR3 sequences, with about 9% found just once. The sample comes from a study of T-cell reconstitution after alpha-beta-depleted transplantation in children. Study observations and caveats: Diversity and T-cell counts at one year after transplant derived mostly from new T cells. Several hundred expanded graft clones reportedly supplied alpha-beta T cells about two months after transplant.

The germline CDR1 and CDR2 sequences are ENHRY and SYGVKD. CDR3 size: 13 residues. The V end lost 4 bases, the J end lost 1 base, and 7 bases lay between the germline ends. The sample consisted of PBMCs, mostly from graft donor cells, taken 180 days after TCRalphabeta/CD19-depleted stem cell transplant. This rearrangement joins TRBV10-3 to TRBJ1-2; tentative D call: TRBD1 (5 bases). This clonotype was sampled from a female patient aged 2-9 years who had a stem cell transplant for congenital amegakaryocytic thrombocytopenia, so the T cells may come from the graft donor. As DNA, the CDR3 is TGTGCCATCAGTGTGGGGGGTAACTATGGCTACACCTTC. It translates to CAISVGGNYGYTF.